This TCR beta chain was identified during a study of T cells in Graves' hyperthyroidism and ophthalmopathy. V lost 4 bases to trimming and J lost 7 bases; unmatched junction nucleotides: 7. Germline V gives CDR1 SGHRS, CDR2 YFSETQ. This CDR3 is built from 14 residues. On the basis of clinical symptoms, serum thyroxine and TRAb, thyroid ultrasound and orbital computed tomography, diagnoses were made. Fresh 10 ml peripheral blood yielded PBMCs. Amplified TCR beta CDR3 regions came from RNA transcripts. Initially, a first-round RT-PCR of the TCR CDR3 employed the HTBI primer set. Each CDR3 protein gets one entry after TCRdb re-called the multiplex PCR reads with MiXCR. The sample lists approximately 510,000 distinct CDR3 sequences, 20% to 25% seen once, with approximately 26% in the top ten.

This clonotype was sampled from a man younger than 30 with Graves' hyperthyroidism. Input material: blood. J is TRBJ1-3 and V is TRBV5-1; 8 positions match TRBD1. CDR3: CASSGWTGPNTIYF. Here the CDR3 DNA reads TGCGCCAGCAGCGGCTGGACAGGGCCCAACACCATATATTTT.